The rows below give T cell receptor beta chains drawn from one sample of a study of vaccination and CD4 T cells after COVID-19. What these receptors recognize is not known. TCRdb reprocessed the PCR reads via MiXCR and lists one record per CDR3 protein. This table holds over 10,000 distinct CDR3 sequences, roughly 36% found once. The sample comprised cultured CD4+ T cells from blood. The receptor set was obtained from a human donor with COVID-19. Both conserved end residues are part of each CDR3. A D gene is named only where the DNA matches it firmly. Only part of the rows carry a size: once, few, many, or a class if the clone is expanded.

clone_size	v_call	j_call	d_call	cdr3_length	cdr3_aa	cdr3_nt
-	TRBV11-3	TRBJ1-1	-	13	CASSLGPNTEAFF	TGTGCCAGCAGCTTAGGCCCGAACACTGAAGCTTTCTTT
-	TRBV7-2	TRBJ2-7	-	13	CAGGAWNSYEQYF	TGTGCCGGCGGGGCATGGAACTCCTACGAGCAGTACTTC
few	TRBV7-3	TRBJ2-7	TRBD2	15	CASSSAGGPIAEQYF	TGTGCCAGCAGCTCGGCGGGGGGTCCTATAGCCGAGCAGTACTTC
-	TRBV5-1	TRBJ1-6	-	13	CASRGGGNSPLHF	TGCGCCAGCAGGGGGGGCGGAAATTCACCCCTCCACTTT
large	TRBV20-1	TRBJ1-5	-	14	CSASWPTDNQPQHF	TGCAGTGCTAGTTGGCCCACCGACAATCAGCCCCAGCATTTT
-	TRBV6-1	TRBJ1-2	TRBD1	15	CASKKHGTDNYGYTF	TGTGCCAGCAAGAAACACGGGACAGATAACTATGGCTACACCTTC
few	TRBV24-1	TRBJ2-5	-	15	CATSDSQRAQETQYF	TGTGCCACCAGTGATTCTCAGCGGGCCCAAGAGACCCAGTACTTC
-	TRBV2	TRBJ1-1	-	15	CASSPESGARGEAFF	TGTGCCAGCAGCCCTGAATCAGGGGCGAGGGGTGAAGCTTTCTTT
-	TRBV14	TRBJ1-1	-	16	CASSRSFTGPGTEAFF	TGTGCCAGCAGCCGCAGTTTCACAGGGCCGGGCACTGAAGCTTTCTTT
-	TRBV20-1	TRBJ2-6	-	13	CSARVSGANVLTF	TGCAGTGCTAGAGTATCTGGGGCCAACGTCCTGACTTTC
-	TRBV7-2	TRBJ2-2	-	14	CASSSFQGPGELFF	TGTGCCAGCAGCTCCTTCCAGGGACCCGGGGAGCTGTTTTTT
-	TRBV19	TRBJ1-6	-	14	CASTRSSYNSPLHF	TGTGCCAGTACAAGGAGCTCCTATAATTCACCCCTCCACTTT
-	TRBV10-1	TRBJ2-7	-	14	CASRKRQKSYEQYF	TGCGCCAGCAGAAAAAGACAAAAATCCTACGAGCAGTACTTC
-	TRBV27	TRBJ2-5	TRBD1	14	CASSPRDRGETQYF	TGTGCCAGCAGTCCCCGGGACAGGGGAGAGACCCAGTACTTC
-	TRBV2	TRBJ2-5	TRBD2	12	CASSDQRGGEYF	TGTGCCAGCAGTGATCAGCGGGGGGGCGAGTACTTC
-	TRBV7-2	TRBJ1-2	-	14	CASSLAAPNYGYTF	TGTGCCAGCAGCTTAGCAGCACCTAACTATGGCTACACCTTC
once	TRBV14	TRBJ1-1	-	14	CASSRQRGEGEAFF	TGTGCCAGCAGCCGACAAAGGGGAGAGGGTGAAGCTTTCTTT
-	TRBV7-2	TRBJ2-1	-	11	CASSLDLEQFF	TGTGCCAGCAGCTTAGACCTAGAGCAGTTCTTC
-	TRBV6-5	TRBJ2-1	TRBD2	17	CASSYPKLAGGGNEQFF	TGTGCCAGCAGTTACCCGAAACTAGCGGGGGGGGGCAATGAGCAGTTCTTC
-	TRBV28	TRBJ2-3	-	15	CASSLWAIGTDTQYF	TGTGCCAGCAGTTTATGGGCCATTGGAACAGATACGCAGTATTTT
-	TRBV28	TRBJ2-7	TRBD1	15	CASSRTGTGAYEQYF	TGTGCCAGCAGTCGCACCGGGACAGGAGCCTACGAGCAGTACTTC
few	TRBV27	TRBJ2-5	-	14	CASSLINSPETQYF	TGTGCCAGCAGTTTAATAAATAGTCCAGAGACCCAGTACTTC